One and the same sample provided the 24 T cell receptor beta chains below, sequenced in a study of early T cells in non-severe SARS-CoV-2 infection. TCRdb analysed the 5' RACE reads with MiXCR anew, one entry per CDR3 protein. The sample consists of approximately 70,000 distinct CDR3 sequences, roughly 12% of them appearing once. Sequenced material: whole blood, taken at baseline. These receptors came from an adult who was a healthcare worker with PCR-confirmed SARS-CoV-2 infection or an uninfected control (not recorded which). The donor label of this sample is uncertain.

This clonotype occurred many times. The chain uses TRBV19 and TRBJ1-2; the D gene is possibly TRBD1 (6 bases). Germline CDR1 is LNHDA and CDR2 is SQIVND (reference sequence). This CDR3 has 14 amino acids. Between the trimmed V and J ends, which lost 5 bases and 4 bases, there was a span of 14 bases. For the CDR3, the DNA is TGTGCCAGTAGTGCTCCGGGACAAAGCTATGGCTACACCTTC. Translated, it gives CASSAPGQSYGYTF.

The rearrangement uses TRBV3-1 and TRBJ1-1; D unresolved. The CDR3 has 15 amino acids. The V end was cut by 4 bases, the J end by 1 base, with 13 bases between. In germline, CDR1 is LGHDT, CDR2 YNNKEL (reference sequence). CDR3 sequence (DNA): TGTGCCAGCAGCCTTACCTCCGCGGAGAACACTGAAGCTTTCTTT. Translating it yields CASSLTSAENTEAFF.

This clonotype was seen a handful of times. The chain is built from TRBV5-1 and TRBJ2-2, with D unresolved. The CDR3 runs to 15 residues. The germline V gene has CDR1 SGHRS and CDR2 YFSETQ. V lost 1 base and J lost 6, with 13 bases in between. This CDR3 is CASSLLTPGSGELFF. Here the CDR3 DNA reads TGCGCCAGCAGCTTGCTAACCCCTGGGTCCGGGGAGCTGTTTTTT.

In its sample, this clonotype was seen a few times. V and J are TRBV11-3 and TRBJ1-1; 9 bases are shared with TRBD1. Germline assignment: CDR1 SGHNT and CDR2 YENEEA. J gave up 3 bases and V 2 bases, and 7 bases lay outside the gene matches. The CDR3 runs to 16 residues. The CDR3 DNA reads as TGTGCCAGCAGCTTATCGTGGGGGACAGGGTACACTGAAGCTTTCTTT. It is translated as CASSLSWGTGYTEAFF.

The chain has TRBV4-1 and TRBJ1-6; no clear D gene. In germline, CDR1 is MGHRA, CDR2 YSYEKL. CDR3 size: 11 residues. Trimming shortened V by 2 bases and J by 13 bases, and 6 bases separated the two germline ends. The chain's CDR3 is CASSQRGPLHF. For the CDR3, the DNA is TGCGCCAGCAGCCAACGAGGGCCCCTCCACTTT.

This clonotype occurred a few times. The CDR3: CASSNSRSERNSPLHF. Here the CDR3 DNA reads TGTGCCAGCAGCAATTCCCGCAGCGAGAGGAATTCACCCCTCCACTTT. The chain is built from TRBV21-1 and TRBJ1-6. TRBV21-1 is a pseudogene locus. CDR3 length: 16 residues.

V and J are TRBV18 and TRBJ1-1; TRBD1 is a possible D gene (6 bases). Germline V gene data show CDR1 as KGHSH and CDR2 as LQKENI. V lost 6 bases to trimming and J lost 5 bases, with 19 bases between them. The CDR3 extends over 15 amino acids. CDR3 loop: CASSFQTGLGTEAFF. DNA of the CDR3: TGTGCCAGCTCCTTCCAGACAGGTCTTGGGACTGAAGCTTTCTTT. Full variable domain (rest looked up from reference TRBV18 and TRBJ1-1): NAGVMQNPRHLVRRRGQEARLRCSPMKGHSHVYWYRQLPEEGLKFMVYLQKENIIDESGMPKERFSAEFPKEGPSILRIQQVVRGDSAAYFCASSFQTGLGTEAFFGQGTRLTVV.

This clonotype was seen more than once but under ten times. The CDR3, as DNA: TGTGCCATCAGAGCGGAGAAAGAGACCCAGTACTTC. Residues: CAIRAEKETQYF. The V call is TRBV10-3, the J call TRBJ2-5; D is possibly TRBD2 (5 bases). Germline CDR1 is ENHRY and CDR2 is SYGVKD. The length of the CDR3 is 12 residues. V was pared by 6 bases and J by 3 bases, with 8 bases between.

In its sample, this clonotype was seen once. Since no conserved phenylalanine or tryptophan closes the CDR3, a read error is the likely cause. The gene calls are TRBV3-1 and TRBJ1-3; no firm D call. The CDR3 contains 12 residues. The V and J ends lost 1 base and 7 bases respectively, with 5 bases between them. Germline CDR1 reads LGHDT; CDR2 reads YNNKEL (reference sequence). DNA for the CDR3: TGTGCCAGCAGCCAAGCGAAGAACACCATATATTAT. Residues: CASSQAKNTIYY.

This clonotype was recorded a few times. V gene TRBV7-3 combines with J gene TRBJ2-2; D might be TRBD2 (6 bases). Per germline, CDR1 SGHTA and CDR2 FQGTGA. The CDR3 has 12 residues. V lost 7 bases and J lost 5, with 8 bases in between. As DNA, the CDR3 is TGTGCCAGCAACGGGGGAACCGGGGAGCTGTTTTTT. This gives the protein CASNGGTGELFF.

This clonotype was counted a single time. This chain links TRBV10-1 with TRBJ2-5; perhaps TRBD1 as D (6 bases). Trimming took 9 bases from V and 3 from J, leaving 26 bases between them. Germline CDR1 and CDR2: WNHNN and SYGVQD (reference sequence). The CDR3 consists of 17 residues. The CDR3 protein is CASIQGLSRLWEETQYF. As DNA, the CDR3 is TGCGCCAGTATACAGGGTCTCAGTCGGCTATGGGAAGAGACCCAGTACTTC.

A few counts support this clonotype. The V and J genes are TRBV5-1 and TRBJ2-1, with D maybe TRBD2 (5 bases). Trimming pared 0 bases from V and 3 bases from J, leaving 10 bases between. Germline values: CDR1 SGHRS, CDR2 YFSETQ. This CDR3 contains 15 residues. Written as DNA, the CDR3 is TGCGCCAGCAGCTTGGCTAGCAATCGCTACAATGAGCAGTTCTTC. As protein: CASSLASNRYNEQFF.

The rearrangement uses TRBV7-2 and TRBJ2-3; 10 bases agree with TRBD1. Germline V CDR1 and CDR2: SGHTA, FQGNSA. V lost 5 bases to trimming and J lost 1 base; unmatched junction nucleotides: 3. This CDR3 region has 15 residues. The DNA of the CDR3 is TGTGCCAGCAGCCCAGGGACAGGGGGCACAGATACGCAGTATTTT. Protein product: CASSPGTGGTDTQYF.

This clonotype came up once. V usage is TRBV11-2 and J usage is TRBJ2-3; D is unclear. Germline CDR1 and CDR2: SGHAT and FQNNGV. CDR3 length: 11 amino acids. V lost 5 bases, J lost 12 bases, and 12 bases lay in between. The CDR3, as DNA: TGTGCCAGCAGCCCCGGATCCCTACAGTATTTT. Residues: CASSPGSLQYF.

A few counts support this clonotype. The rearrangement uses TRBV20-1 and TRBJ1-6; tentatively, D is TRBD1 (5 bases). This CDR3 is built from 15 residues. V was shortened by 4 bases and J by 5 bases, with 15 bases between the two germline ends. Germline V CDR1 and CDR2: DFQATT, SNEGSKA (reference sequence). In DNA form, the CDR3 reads TGCAGTGCTAACCCTGACCCGACAGATAATTCACCCCTCCACTTT. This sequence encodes CSANPDPTDNSPLHF.

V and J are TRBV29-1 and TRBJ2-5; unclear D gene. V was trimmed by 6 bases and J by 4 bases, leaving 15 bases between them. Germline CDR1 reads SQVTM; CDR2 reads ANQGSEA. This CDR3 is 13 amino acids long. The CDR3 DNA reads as TGCAGCGTGGTAAACCCGTGGGCAGAGACCCAGTACTTC. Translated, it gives CSVVNPWAETQYF.

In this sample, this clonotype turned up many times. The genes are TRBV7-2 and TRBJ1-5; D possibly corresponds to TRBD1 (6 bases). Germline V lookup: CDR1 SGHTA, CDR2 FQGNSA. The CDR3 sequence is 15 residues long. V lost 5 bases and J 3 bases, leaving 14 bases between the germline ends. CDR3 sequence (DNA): TGTGCCAGCAGCCCTGGGGACATGCTCAATCAGCCCCAGCATTTT. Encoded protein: CASSPGDMLNQPQHF.

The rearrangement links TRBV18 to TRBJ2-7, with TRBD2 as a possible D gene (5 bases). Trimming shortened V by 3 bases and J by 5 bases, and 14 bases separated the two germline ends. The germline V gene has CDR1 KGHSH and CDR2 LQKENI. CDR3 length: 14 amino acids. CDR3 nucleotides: TGTGCCAGCTCACCTACGGGGTCCTACGACGAGCAGTACTTC. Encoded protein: CASSPTGSYDEQYF.

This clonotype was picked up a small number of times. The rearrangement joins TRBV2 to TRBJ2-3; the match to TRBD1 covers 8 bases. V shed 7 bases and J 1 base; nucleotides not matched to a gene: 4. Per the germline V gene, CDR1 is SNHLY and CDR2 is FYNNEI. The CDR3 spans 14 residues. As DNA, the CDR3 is TGTGCCAGCACGCCGGACAGGGGCACAGATACGCAGTATTTT. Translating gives CASTPDRGTDTQYF. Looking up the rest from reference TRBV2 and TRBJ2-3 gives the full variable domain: EPEVTQTPSHQVTQMGQEVILRCVPISNHLYFYWYRQILGQKVEFLVSFYNNEISEKSEIFDDQFSVERPDGSNFTLKIRSTKLEDSAMYFCASTPDRGTDTQYFGPGTRLTVL.

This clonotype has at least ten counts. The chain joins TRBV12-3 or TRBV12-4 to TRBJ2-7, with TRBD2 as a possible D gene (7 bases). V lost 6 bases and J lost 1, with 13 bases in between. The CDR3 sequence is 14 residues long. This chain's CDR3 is CASSPGGRSYEQYF. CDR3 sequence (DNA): TGTGCCAGCAGCCCCGGGGGGCGGTCCTACGAGCAGTACTTC.

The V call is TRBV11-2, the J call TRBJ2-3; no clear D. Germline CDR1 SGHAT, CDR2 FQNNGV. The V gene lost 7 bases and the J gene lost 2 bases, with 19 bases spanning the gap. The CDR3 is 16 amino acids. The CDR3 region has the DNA TGTGCCAGCAATCTCCCGGGCGCCGCCCTCACAGATACGCAGTATTTT. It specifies CASNLPGAALTDTQYF.

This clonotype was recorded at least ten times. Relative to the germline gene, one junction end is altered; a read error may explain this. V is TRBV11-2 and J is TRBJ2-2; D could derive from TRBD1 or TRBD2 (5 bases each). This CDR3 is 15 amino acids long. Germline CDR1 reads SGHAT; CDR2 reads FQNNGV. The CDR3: CASSWGTRNTGDLFF. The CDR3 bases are TGTGCCAGCAGCTGGGGGACCCGCAACACCGGGGACCTGTTTTTT.

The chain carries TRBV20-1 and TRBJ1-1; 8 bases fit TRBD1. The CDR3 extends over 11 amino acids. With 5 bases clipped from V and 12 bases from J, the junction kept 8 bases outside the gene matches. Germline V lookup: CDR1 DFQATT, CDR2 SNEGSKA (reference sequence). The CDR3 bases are TGCAGTGCTTTGGACAGGGAGGTAACTTTCTTT. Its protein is CSALDREVTFF.

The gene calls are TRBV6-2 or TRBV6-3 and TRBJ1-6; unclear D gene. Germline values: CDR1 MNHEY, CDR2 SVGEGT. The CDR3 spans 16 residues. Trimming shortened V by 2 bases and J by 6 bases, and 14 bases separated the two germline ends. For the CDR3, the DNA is TGTGCCAGCAGTTACCGTGGGAGGGCAGGTAATTCACCCCTCCACTTT. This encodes CASSYRGRAGNSPLHF.